One sample yielded the 19 T cell receptor beta chains listed below, sequenced in a study of cytomegalovirus exposure and HLA in healthy donors. This PCR relied on a set of 60 Vbeta primers and 13 Jbeta primers. Method: immunoSEQ multiplex PCR; TCRdb's copy keeps in-frame clones and lacks some. The profile covers more than 150,000 clones, with around 77% appearing a single time and about 2.1% taken by the ten largest. Sequencing input: PBMCs. The origin of the receptors is a woman aged 25 to 45 in good health and CMV-seronegative.

The chain recombines TRBV5-1 with TRBJ2-7; D may be TRBD1 (6 bases). Germline V lookup: CDR1 SGHRS, CDR2 YFSETQ. V lost 4 bases to trimming and J lost 6 bases, with 11 bases between them. This CDR3 region has 12 residues. CDR3 region: CASSVTGPEQYF. CDR3 nucleotides: TGCGCCAGCAGCGTGACAGGACCCGAGCAGTACTTC.

The rearrangement uses TRBV19 and TRBJ2-7, with 14 bases that match TRBD2. V shed 6 bases, J shed 3 bases, and the junction held 7 bases outside the gene matches. The germline V gene has CDR1 LNHDA and CDR2 SQIVND (reference sequence). The length of the CDR3 is 16 residues. CDR3: CASSQGLAGAHYEQYF. In DNA form, the CDR3 reads TGTGCCAGTAGCCAGGGACTAGCGGGGGCACACTACGAGCAGTACTTC.

V and J are TRBV27 and TRBJ2-4; TRBD1 matches at 9 bases. The CDR3 is 17 residues long. The germline V gene has CDR1 MNHEY and CDR2 SMNVEV (reference sequence). The V segment lost 2 bases and the J segment 0 bases; nucleotides outside the gene matches: 5. The CDR3 nucleotides are TGTGCCAGCAGTTTACTGACAGGGGGAAGAGCCAAAAACATTCAGTACTTC. As protein: CASSLLTGGRAKNIQYF.

CDR3 residues: CASTLHFLNTEAFF. DNA of the CDR3: TGTGCCAGCACCCTCCACTTTCTGAACACTGAAGCTTTCTTT. The genes are TRBV6-1 and TRBJ1-1; no firm D call. Germline assignment: CDR1 MNHNS and CDR2 SASEGT. Between the trimmed V and J ends, which lost 7 bases and 0 bases, there was a span of 12 bases. The CDR3 has 14 amino acids.

The chain has TRBV9 and TRBJ1-5; a possible D gene is TRBD1 (6 bases). Germline V gene data show CDR1 as SGDLS and CDR2 as YYNGEE. V lost 4 bases, J lost 5 bases, and 19 bases lay in between. The CDR3 has 16 residues. The CDR3 region has the DNA TGTGCCAGCAGCTTGGGGGCCTCGTTAGGGGATCAGCCCCAGCATTTT. Its protein product is CASSLGASLGDQPQHF.

This clone was counted a few times. The chain carries TRBV9 and TRBJ1-3; no definite D call. CDR3 size: 17 residues. Germline values: CDR1 SGDLS, CDR2 YYNGEE. Trimming removed 2 bases at V and 0 bases at J, with 15 bases between. As DNA, the CDR3 is TGTGCCAGCAGCGTGGGCAGCTCTAAGCACTCTGGAAACACCATATATTTT. Protein sequence: CASSVGSSKHSGNTIYF. The complete variable domain, with remaining parts taken from reference TRBV9 and TRBJ1-3, reads DSGVTQTPKHLITATGQRVTLRCSPRSGDLSVYWYQQSLDQGLQFLIQYYNGEERAKGNILERFSAQQFPDLHSELNLSSLELGDSALYFCASSVGSSKHSGNTIYFGEGSWLTVV.

The chain is built from TRBV7-2 and TRBJ2-3; tentative D call: TRBD2 (7 bases). Germline V gene sequence: CDR1 SGHTA, CDR2 FQGNSA. The V end was cut by 1 base, the J end by 7 bases, with 12 bases between. CDR3 length: 14 residues. Here the CDR3 DNA reads TGTGCCAGCAGCTTAGAGGGGGGGGTGAATACGCAGTATTTT. It encodes CASSLEGGVNTQYF.

This chain connects TRBV30 to TRBJ1-5; 7 nucleotides align to TRBD1. This CDR3 comprises 12 residues. Trimming took 5 bases from V and 3 from J; bases not matched to a gene: 1. CDR1 is GTSNPN and CDR2 is SVGIG in the germline V gene (reference sequence). The CDR3 coding sequence is TGTGCCTGGGGACAGGCCAATCAGCCCCAGCATTTT. Translating it yields CAWGQANQPQHF. The variable domain in full, with the rest retrieved from reference TRBV30 and TRBJ1-5, is SQTIHQWPATLVQPVGSPLSLECTVEGTSNPNLYWYRQAAGRGLQLLFYSVGIGQISSEVPQNLSASRPQDRQFILSSKKLLLSDSGFYLCAWGQANQPQHFGDGTRLSIL.

The genes are TRBV4-2 and TRBJ2-5, with D perhaps matching TRBD2 (7 bases). V gave up 2 bases and J gave up 3 bases, with 16 bases separating them. Germline lookup yields CDR1 LGHNA and CDR2 YNFKEQ. This CDR3 is 16 amino acids long. CDR3 DNA: TGTGCCAGCAGCCAAAGGGGACAAGGGAGGGAAGAGACCCAGTACTTC. It translates to CASSQRGQGREETQYF.

This chain connects TRBV5-1 to TRBJ2-3; 14 nucleotides line up with TRBD2. Per germline, CDR1 SGHRS and CDR2 YFSETQ. The CDR3 length is 16 residues. J lost 2 bases, V lost 3 bases, and 2 bases had no gene match. The CDR3 region has the DNA TGCGCCAGCAGCTGGGGACTAGCGGGGGTCACAGATACGCAGTATTTT. As protein: CASSWGLAGVTDTQYF.

This chain joins TRBV4-1 and TRBJ2-1; D unresolved. This CDR3 region has 13 residues. Germline assignment: CDR1 MGHRA and CDR2 YSYEKL. Trimming removed 1 base from V and 7 bases from J, with 8 bases in between. DNA of the CDR3: TGCGCCAGCAGCCAAGTTTATGAGAATGAGCAGTTCTTC. Encoded protein: CASSQVYENEQFF.

The J gene is TRBJ2-3, the V gene TRBV5-5; D might be TRBD1 (6 bases). This CDR3 comprises 13 residues. Trimming shortened V by 6 bases and J by 4 bases, and 12 bases separated the two germline ends. Germline V gene lookup returns CDR1 SGHKS and CDR2 YYEKEE (reference sequence). The CDR3 protein is CASILQGSDTQYF. Here the CDR3 DNA reads TGTGCCAGCATCCTACAGGGCTCAGATACGCAGTATTTT.

V usage is TRBV29-1 and J usage is TRBJ2-7, with D unresolved. The CDR3 loop spans 12 amino acids. Germline V gene lookup returns CDR1 SQVTM and CDR2 ANQGSEA. V shed 4 bases and J shed 6 bases, with 13 bases lying between them. Written as DNA, the CDR3 is TGCAGCGTTGTCGTTAGCTCGGGCGAGCAGTACTTC. Protein: CSVVVSSGEQYF.

The chain has TRBV4-3 and TRBJ1-1, with 12 bases that match TRBD1. This CDR3 comprises 13 residues. Germline V CDR1 and CDR2: LGHNA, YSLEER. V was clipped by 6 bases and J by 8 bases; unmatched bases: 4. The CDR3 coding sequence is TGCGCCAGCAGTCCCGGGACAGGGGGCGAAGCTTTCTTT. Translating gives CASSPGTGGEAFF.

V is TRBV6-6 and J is TRBJ1-4; D gene ambiguous. Germline V gene sequence: CDR1 MNHNY, CDR2 SVGAGI (reference sequence). V was shortened by 7 bases and J by 8 bases, with 14 bases between the two germline ends. This CDR3 region has 13 residues. The CDR3 protein is CASIRGSGEKLFF. DNA for the CDR3: TGTGCCAGCATTCGAGGGTCCGGGGAAAAACTGTTTTTT.

The CDR3 DNA sequence: TGTGCCAGCACCACTGGCTGGGGAGTTAACTCACCCCTCCACTTT. It translates to CASTTGWGVNSPLHF. The rearrangement uses TRBV7-2 and TRBJ1-6; D call uncertain. This CDR3 comprises 15 residues. Trimming pared 7 bases from V and 10 bases from J, leaving 20 bases between. The germline V gene encodes CDR1 SGHTA and CDR2 FQGNSA.

J is TRBJ2-7 and V is TRBV2, with 7 bases that match TRBD1. Trimming cost V 5 bases and J 7 bases; bases outside gene matches: 14. Germline CDR1 reads SNHLY; CDR2 reads FYNNEI. The CDR3 is 15 residues long. DNA of the CDR3: TGTGCCAGCAGTTCCCCGGGACAGCCGGCAAAGGAGCAGTACTTC. Its protein product is CASSSPGQPAKEQYF.

The CDR3 DNA sequence: TGTGCCAGCAGCAAACTAGTTGGGGGCACAGATACGCAGTATTTT. It translates to CASSKLVGGTDTQYF. This sequence joins TRBV9 and TRBJ2-3, with D maybe TRBD2 (5 bases). The CDR3 covers 15 residues. The germline V and J ends were trimmed by 4 bases and 1 base, with 13 bases remaining between them. Germline loops: CDR1 SGDLS, CDR2 YYNGEE. Looking up the rest from reference TRBV9 and TRBJ2-3 gives the full variable domain: DSGVTQTPKHLITATGQRVTLRCSPRSGDLSVYWYQQSLDQGLQFLIQYYNGEERAKGNILERFSAQQFPDLHSELNLSSLELGDSALYFCASSKLVGGTDTQYFGPGTRLTVL.

The chain recombines TRBV2 with TRBJ2-7; D is perhaps TRBD1 (5 bases). The germline CDR1 and CDR2 sequences are SNHLY and FYNNEI. Trimming removed 8 bases from V and 1 base from J, with 12 bases in between. The CDR3 is 13 amino acids. CDR3 region: CASPGNFSYEQYF. CDR3 bases: TGTGCCAGCCCAGGGAACTTTTCCTACGAGCAGTACTTC.